The next 15 T cell receptor beta chains were all read from a single sample in a study of cytomegalovirus exposure and HLA in healthy donors. The study ran its PCR with 60 Vbeta and 13 Jbeta primers. Only in-frame clones appear in the TCRdb table, and some are missing; sequencing was by immunoSEQ multiplex PCR. The table includes around 140,000 clones, over 75% detected once. Sequenced: PBMCs. Source of these receptors: a male donor in good health and CMV-seropositive.

The J gene is TRBJ1-3, the V gene TRBV5-6; D unresolved. The CDR3 runs to 15 residues. The V gene lost 0 bases and the J gene lost 0 bases, with 7 bases spanning the gap. Germline V gene lookup returns CDR1 SGHDT and CDR2 YYEEEE. CDR3 sequence reads: CASSLDLSSGNTIYF. CDR3 nucleotides: TGTGCCAGCAGCTTGGACCTTAGCTCTGGAAACACCATATATTTT. The full variable domain, in which reference TRBV5-6 and TRBJ1-3 provide the parts outside the CDR3, is DAGVTQSPTHLIKTRGQQVTLRCSPKSGHDTVSWYQQALGQGPQFIFQYYEEEERQRGNFPDRFSGHQFPNYSSELNVNALLLGDSALYLCASSLDLSSGNTIYFGEGSWLTVV.

V is TRBV25-1 and J is TRBJ1-1, with TRBD1 identical over 7 bases. The CDR3 has 14 amino acids. The germline V gene has CDR1 MGHDK and CDR2 SYGVNS. V was clipped by 4 bases and J by 0 bases; unmatched bases: 2. The CDR3 DNA is TGTGCCAGCAGTGGGACAGGCTTGAACACTGAAGCTTTCTTT. It specifies CASSGTGLNTEAFF.

This chain uses TRBV9 with TRBJ2-2, with D uncertain. The V and J ends lost 0 bases and 0 bases respectively, with 3 bases between them. CDR1 and CDR2 (germline): SGDLS, YYNGEE. The length of the CDR3 is 14 residues. The CDR3 region is CASSVATNTGELFF. As DNA, the CDR3 is TGTGCCAGCAGCGTAGCCACGAACACCGGGGAGCTGTTTTTT. Supplemented by reference TRBV9 and TRBJ2-2, the full variable domain reads DSGVTQTPKHLITATGQRVTLRCSPRSGDLSVYWYQQSLDQGLQFLIQYYNGEERAKGNILERFSAQQFPDLHSELNLSSLELGDSALYFCASSVATNTGELFFGEGSRLTVL.

The rearrangement uses TRBV28 and TRBJ1-2, with D possibly TRBD1 on 5 matching bases. CDR1 and CDR2 from the germline V gene are MDHEN and SYDVKM. Trimming cost V 4 bases and J 8 bases, with 20 bases left between them. CDR3 size: 15 residues. The DNA of the CDR3 is TGTGCCAGCAGTTCGTTCAGGGAGGAGGGCCGCGGCTACACCTTC. Its protein product is CASSSFREEGRGYTF.

The genes are TRBV28 and TRBJ1-4; possibly TRBD1 for D (5 bases). V lost 6 bases to trimming and J lost 0 bases, with 17 bases between them. Germline CDR1 is MDHEN and CDR2 is SYDVKM. The CDR3 length is 17 residues. The CDR3 spells CASSDPTEYTTNEKLFF. CDR3 DNA: TGTGCCAGCAGCGATCCGACAGAATATACAACTAATGAAAAACTGTTTTTT.

The V and J genes are TRBV7-9 and TRBJ2-4; 7 nucleotides align to TRBD1. From germline, CDR1 is SEHNR and CDR2 FQNEAQ (reference sequence). The CDR3 spans 14 residues. V shed 5 bases and J 12 bases; nucleotides not matched to a gene: 13. The CDR3 here is CASSQGQNGDSQYF. As DNA, the CDR3 is TGTGCCAGCAGCCAGGGGCAAAACGGGGACAGTCAGTACTTC.

V usage is TRBV19 and J usage is TRBJ1-1, with TRBD1 matching 8 bases. Germline CDR1 is LNHDA and CDR2 is SQIVND (reference sequence). CDR3 length: 13 residues. J was trimmed by 4 bases and V by 5 bases; bases with no gene match: 3. The CDR3 DNA sequence: TGTGCCAGTAGTTACGACAGGGGCACTGAAGCTTTCTTT. Protein sequence: CASSYDRGTEAFF.

The chain is built from TRBV6-1 and TRBJ2-5; possible D gene TRBD1, 6 bases. V lost 2 bases and J 4 bases, leaving 23 bases between the germline ends. The CDR3 is 18 residues long. Germline CDR1 reads MNHNS; CDR2 reads SASEGT. The CDR3 loop reads CASSELGRGFGRSETQYF. The CDR3 DNA sequence: TGTGCCAGCAGTGAATTGGGCAGGGGCTTCGGTAGATCAGAGACCCAGTACTTC.

The chain is built from TRBV7-6 and TRBJ2-2; maybe TRBD2 (6 bases). This CDR3 spans 18 amino acids. V gave up 2 bases and J gave up 0 bases, with 16 bases separating them. Germline V lookup: CDR1 SGHVS, CDR2 FNYEAQ. The CDR3 region is CASSLSVGSAANTGELFF. The DNA of the CDR3 is TGTGCCAGCAGCTTATCCGTCGGGAGTGCCGCGAACACCGGGGAGCTGTTTTTT.

The chain links TRBV10-3 to TRBJ2-2, with D perhaps matching TRBD1 (5 bases). V lost 3 bases and J lost 4, with 9 bases in between. The CDR3 sequence is 14 residues long. Germline-derived CDR1 and CDR2 are ENHRY and SYGVKD. CDR3 protein: CAISDRTITGELFF. The CDR3, as DNA: TGTGCCATCAGTGATCGGACAATCACCGGGGAGCTGTTTTTT.

The chain is built from TRBV6-5 and TRBJ1-1, with a tentative D call TRBD1 (5 bases). V was trimmed by 4 bases and J by 4 bases, leaving 16 bases between them. CDR3 size: 15 residues. Germline lookup yields CDR1 MNHEY and CDR2 SVGAGI. Here the CDR3 reads CASSSLGGVGTEAFF. The CDR3 DNA reads as TGTGCCAGCAGTTCGCTGGGGGGAGTCGGCACTGAAGCTTTCTTT.

This chain links TRBV27 with TRBJ2-3, with TRBD2 matching over 11 bases. Germline assignment: CDR1 MNHEY and CDR2 SMNVEV (reference sequence). Germline trimming cut 5 bases from V and 2 bases from J; bases unmatched to any gene: 3. The CDR3 extends over 15 amino acids. CDR3 sequence: CASSQGLAVTDTQYF. The CDR3 DNA reads as TGTGCCAGCAGTCAGGGACTAGCGGTCACAGATACGCAGTATTTT.

The chain carries TRBV19 and TRBJ2-2; 7 bases match TRBD1. Germline V gene data show CDR1 as LNHDA and CDR2 as SQIVND (reference sequence). The CDR3 runs to 15 residues. V shed 6 bases, J shed 4 bases, and the junction held 8 bases outside the gene matches. The CDR3 nucleotides are TGTGCCAGTAGCTACGGACAGGCCGGCACCGGGGAGCTGTTTTTT. It codes for CASSYGQAGTGELFF. Full variable domain (remainder filled in from reference TRBV19 and TRBJ2-2): DGGITQSPKYLFRKEGQNVTLSCEQNLNHDAMYWYRQDPGQGLRLIYYSQIVNDFQKGDIAEGYSVSREKKESFPLTVTSAQKNPTAFYLCASSYGQAGTGELFFGEGSRLTVL.

The CDR3 DNA sequence: TGTGCCAGCAGCTTCGCTAGCGGGGGGACCCAGTACTTC. Its protein product is CASSFASGGTQYF. The chain couples TRBV13 to TRBJ2-5, with 10 bases that match TRBD2. The J segment lost 7 bases and the V segment lost 3 bases, leaving 2 bases of the junction unmatched. The CDR3 has 13 amino acids. The germline CDR1 and CDR2 sequences are PRHDT and FYEKMQ (reference sequence).

This clone was seen once. The chain couples TRBV28 to TRBJ1-2; 9 bases are a match to TRBD1. CDR1 is MDHEN, CDR2 SYDVKM, per germline. CDR3 size: 14 residues. V was clipped by 6 bases and J by 2 bases; unmatched bases: 4. The CDR3 sequence is CASRRTGANYGYTF. The CDR3 region has the DNA TGTGCCAGCAGGAGGACAGGGGCCAACTATGGCTACACCTTC.